The subject of this entry is one T cell receptor beta chain. The data were obtained in a study of blood T cell repertoires in COVID-19. Overall study: Samples representing acute and convalescent COVID-19 were sourced from the United States, Italy and Spain. The cDNA or gDNA used as material had been derived from T cells, B-cell-depleted T cells, or PBMCs.

The CDR3 length is 15 residues. CDR1 is LNHNV, CDR2 YYDKDF, per germline (reference sequence). Trimming left V 0 bases short and J 5 bases short, with 13 bases between. In the original analysis: Researchers report that nucleated cell counts were estimated from reference gene primer amplification. Here immunoSEQ multiplex PCR was the method, and the copy in TCRdb shows in-frame clones only, minus some. V and J calls and clone size follow that table, whereas D and trimming were derived from the DNA. The sample contains about 93,000 clones, roughly 90% of which appear only once. The sequence was collected from a human donor with active COVID-19. The donor label of this sample is uncertain. This sequence joins TRBV15 and TRBJ2-5, with a tentative D call TRBD1 (6 bases). Specimen: peripheral blood. The CDR3 region is CATSRERSGAETQYF. DNA of the CDR3: TGTGCCACCAGCAGAGAACGGTCAGGGGCGGAGACCCAGTACTTC.